This T cell receptor beta chain came from a study of spatial heterogeneity in lung cancer. Across the whole study: On average, each unique TCR and UMI combination appeared more than ten times in raw reads. General study points: Ubiquitous expanded tumor TCRs surfaced in blood more at resection than they did at follow-up.

This clonotype was counted many times. Its antigen is not known. Trimming at V came to 0 bases and at J to 10 bases, leaving 7 bases not matched to a gene. Germline CDR1 and CDR2: SGHRS and YFSETQ. The CDR3 runs to 15 residues. Time point defined: sample taken at primary tumor resection. The study sequenced unsorted whole RNA from tumor, nontumor lung or frozen PBMC. Untreated early-stage non-small cell lung cancer patients, some 70 in total, were the donors. In the library, each TCR cDNA molecule bore its own unique molecular identifier. TCRdb reanalysed the 5' RACE reads using MiXCR and keeps one entry per CDR3 protein. The sample yields some 10,000 distinct CDR3 sequences, about 15% seen once.

The specimen was PBMCs, collected at surgery. This TCR was sampled from a male donor with early-stage non-small cell lung cancer. J is TRBJ2-1 and V is TRBV5-1, with 10 bases matching TRBD2. The CDR3 DNA is TGCGCCAGCAGCTTGGCGCTAGCGGGAGTTACCGAGCAGTTCTTC. It encodes CASSLALAGVTEQFF.